This T cell receptor (beta chain) originates from a study of shared clonotypes between healthy human individuals. Study-wide findings and caveats: Generally, naive subsets came out with larger estimated richness than memory subsets.

A note on this clone: What it binds is not known.

The DNA input per sorted-subset replicate PCR was roughly 210 ng, corresponding to around 28,000 T cell genomes. As handled by the study authors: ImmunoSEQ output lacked quality scores and full-length reads, limiting matched filtering. The method was immunoSEQ multiplex PCR; TCRdb's version includes in-frame clones alone and lacks a portion of them. D and trimming come from the DNA, and the V and J calls and clone size come from that table. The table shows about 2.3 million clones, with 85% to 95% occurring only once. From CD4+ cells came CD45RA+ naive and CD45RA-negative memory subsets. The source of this sequence is a man between 18 and 29 years old in good health. Some clones in this sample may be carry-over from other donors' samples. The sequenced sample was naive CD4+ T cells from PBMCs. Subset specified: CD45RA+ positively selected.

The CDR3 DNA reads TGTGCCAGCAGGCGTAAACCGGGACATCTTAATGAAAAACTGTTTTTT. This gives the protein CASRRKPGHLNEKLFF. The chain uses TRBV27 and TRBJ1-4; D possibly corresponds to TRBD1 (6 bases). The V gene's germline CDR1 is MNHEY and CDR2 SMNVEV (reference sequence). Trimming pared 6 bases from V and 4 bases from J, leaving 18 bases between. This CDR3 spans 16 amino acids.